The clone carrying this T cell receptor beta chain was seen only a few times. Its antigen is not identified. TCRdb fed the 5' RACE reads into MiXCR, producing one record per CDR3 protein. The sample carries 80,000 or so distinct CDR3 sequences, more than 15% recorded once. The data stem from a study of human T cells and chemical hapten exposure. Findings and limits, study-wide: Sensitizing with DPC caused no change in TCRs above 1 in 1000 frequency.

The authors' total RNA extraction used unfractionated whole blood. The origin of this receptor is a female donor in good health.

In DNA, the CDR3 is TGTGCCAGCAGCTTAGGAGGGAGCTTAGGTCAGCCCCAGCATTTT. It encodes CASSLGGSLGQPQHF. The chain couples TRBV7-9 to TRBJ1-5; D call uncertain. The CDR3 sequence is 15 residues long. CDR1 is SEHNR, CDR2 FQNEAQ, per germline (reference sequence). Trimming shortened V by 1 base and J by 6 bases, and 13 bases separated the two germline ends.